The rows below give T cell receptor beta chains drawn from one sample of a study of naive and memory T cell subsets. TCRdb analysed the 5' RACE reads with MiXCR anew, one entry per CDR3 protein. The data show about 48,000 distinct CDR3 sequences, about 4.8% seen once. The receptors shown here come from a female donor in good health. CDR3s leave out the opening cysteine and the closing phenylalanine or tryptophan. The order of the fields is J gene, V gene, CDR3 protein.

J: TRBJ2-2; V: TRBV5-1; CDR3: ASTRGDGNTGELF
J: TRBJ2-1; V: TRBV20-1; CDR3: SALTSGEYNEQF
J: TRBJ2-7; V: TRBV11-1; CDR3: ASSRGQTSYEQY
J: TRBJ2-1; V: TRBV28; CDR3: ASSLFIAAVNNEQF
J: TRBJ2-2; V: TRBV5-6; CDR3: ASSPGAGLNTGELF
J: TRBJ2-7; V: TRBV29-1; CDR3: SVESGGTRTRFGEQY
J: TRBJ2-3; V: TRBV7-2; CDR3: ASSLGSREGTQY
J: TRBJ2-1; V: TRBV7-6; CDR3: ASSLGASGRAVGSYNEQF
J: TRBJ2-5; V: TRBV20-1; CDR3: SVGPGTQY
J: TRBJ2-3; V: TRBV6-1; CDR3: ASSRGGNTDTQY
J: TRBJ1-2; V: TRBV5-1; CDR3: ASSLRDREDYGYT
J: TRBJ1-2; V: TRBV12-3/TRBV12-4; CDR3: ASSLKTRGGADYGDT
J: TRBJ2-3; V: TRBV28; CDR3: ASSLVPSGLSTDTQY
J: TRBJ2-6; V: TRBV7-8; CDR3: ASSWQGTGGSGANVLT
J: TRBJ2-5; V: TRBV2; CDR3: ASRAGPQETQY
J: TRBJ1-2; V: TRBV7-9; CDR3: ASSFKGWDGYT
J: TRBJ1-2; V: TRBV7-2; CDR3: ASSLVRGDYGDT
J: TRBJ2-3; V: TRBV10-3; CDR3: AISEYRGSTDTQY
J: TRBJ1-1; V: TRBV5-4; CDR3: ASSGPNTEAF
J: TRBJ2-2; V: TRBV2; CDR3: ASSVSGGAGGTGELF
J: TRBJ2-1; V: TRBV12-3/TRBV12-4; CDR3: ASRPRDRLNEQF
J: TRBJ2-2; V: TRBV18; CDR3: ASSPPLGGGQNTGELF
J: TRBJ2-2; V: TRBV30; CDR3: AWRAGQGSTGELF
J: TRBJ1-5; V: TRBV12-3/TRBV12-4; CDR3: ASVRTGSDQPQH
J: TRBJ2-7; V: TRBV28; CDR3: ASSPVRPEQY
J: TRBJ2-2; V: TRBV7-2; CDR3: ASSSRTGNTGELF
J: TRBJ2-7; V: TRBV29-1; CDR3: SVGGQGAYEQY
J: TRBJ1-2; V: TRBV4-1; CDR3: ASSQDQGTALGNGYT
J: TRBJ2-3; V: TRBV11-2; CDR3: ASSFSGGRRTDTQY
J: TRBJ2-3; V: TRBV10-3; CDR3: AISDGEGGRDTQY
J: TRBJ2-7; V: TRBV20-1; CDR3: SARGQGKPYEQY
J: TRBJ2-3; V: TRBV12-3/TRBV12-4; CDR3: ASSRRGVAVGTDTQY
J: TRBJ1-5; V: TRBV19; CDR3: ASSTDREGIQPQH
J: TRBJ1-5; V: TRBV19; CDR3: ASSTGVDQPQH
J: TRBJ1-2; V: TRBV15; CDR3: ATSPRTVNYGYT
J: TRBJ1-1; V: TRBV29-1; CDR3: SAWPRQDKAF
J: TRBJ1-2; V: TRBV5-1; CDR3: ASSLGPTEGYT
J: TRBJ1-5; V: TRBV19; CDR3: ASKWRQGGNQPQH
J: TRBJ1-1; V: TRBV6-1; CDR3: ASGSGFVGTEAF
J: TRBJ1-5; V: TRBV11-2; CDR3: ASSLGTGSGGQPQH
J: TRBJ2-2; V: TRBV29-1; CDR3: SVDRGSTGELF
J: TRBJ1-1; V: TRBV12-3/TRBV12-4; CDR3: ASSFNAGSNTEAF
J: TRBJ2-5; V: TRBV5-1; CDR3: ASSLSWGGLQSETQY
J: TRBJ2-7; V: TRBV28; CDR3: ASSSATYEQY
J: TRBJ2-3; V: TRBV2; CDR3: ASRFRDSGYTDTQY